Each of the 25 T cell receptor beta chains below was sequenced from the same sample in a study of blood T cell repertoires in COVID-19. Profiled with immunoSEQ multiplex PCR; TCRdb holds only in-frame clones, not every one. The table shows approximately 160,000 clones, with around four fifths occurring only once. Sequencing was carried out using PBMCs or T cells enriched from blood (not recorded which). The source is a woman between 50 and 59 years old who had recovered from COVID-19.

The DNA for the CDR3 is TGTGCCAGTAGTATAGGAGGGCGGGGGACTGAAGCTTTCTTT. Translating it yields CASSIGGRGTEAFF. The chain carries TRBV19 and TRBJ1-1; a weak D match, TRBD1 (5 bases). Germline loops: CDR1 LNHDA, CDR2 SQIVND (reference sequence). This CDR3 has 14 residues. The V end was cut by 1 base, the J end by 5 bases, with 11 bases between.

The chain carries TRBV15 and TRBJ1-2, with 9 bases matching TRBD1. This CDR3 has 15 residues. Germline-derived CDR1 and CDR2 are LNHNV and YYDKDF (reference sequence). V shed 9 bases and J 4 bases; nucleotides not matched to a gene: 12. The CDR3 loop reads CATSPSGQGTYGYTF. The CDR3 DNA reads TGTGCCACGTCCCCTTCCGGACAGGGGACCTATGGCTACACCTTC.

V is TRBV29-1 and J is TRBJ2-1, with 11 bases matching TRBD2. V shed 7 bases and J 4 bases; nucleotides not matched to a gene: 6. The CDR3 has 14 residues. CDR1 and CDR2 from the germline V gene are SQVTM and ANQGSEA. The CDR3 loop reads CSAVGTSGYNEQFF. For the CDR3, the DNA is TGCAGCGCGGTCGGGACTAGCGGTTACAATGAGCAGTTCTTC.

The chain carries TRBV19 and TRBJ2-3, with unresolved D. V lost 3 bases and J lost 2, with 12 bases in between. The CDR3 loop spans 15 amino acids. Germline V CDR1 and CDR2: LNHDA, SQIVND (reference sequence). CDR3 in amino acids: CASSISQSPTDTQYF. CDR3 nucleotide sequence: TGTGCCAGTAGTATCTCACAGTCTCCCACAGATACGCAGTATTTT. Full variable domain (missing parts from reference TRBV19 and TRBJ2-3): DGGITQSPKYLFRKEGQNVTLSCEQNLNHDAMYWYRQDPGQGLRLIYYSQIVNDFQKGDIAEGYSVSREKKESFPLTVTSAQKNPTAFYLCASSISQSPTDTQYFGPGTRLTVL.

The V and J genes are TRBV11-1 and TRBJ2-7; a possible D gene is TRBD2 (6 bases). This CDR3 is 14 amino acids long. The V end was cut by 5 bases, the J end by 3 bases, with 14 bases between. Germline CDR1 is SGHAT and CDR2 is FQDESV (reference sequence). The CDR3 bases are TGTGCCAGCAGCCCCGGGACTCGATACTACGAGCAGTACGTC. Protein: CASSPGTRYYEQYV.

The chain employs TRBV29-1 and TRBJ1-2; TRBD1 is a possible D gene (6 bases). Germline V CDR1 and CDR2: SQVTM, ANQGSEA. V dropped 4 bases and J dropped 8 bases, with 11 bases sitting between them. This CDR3 comprises 11 residues. CDR3 DNA sequence: TGCAGCGTTGTAACAGGGTGGGGCTACACCTTC. Protein product: CSVVTGWGYTF.

The rearrangement uses TRBV7-9 and TRBJ2-3, with 8 positions matching TRBD1. Per germline, CDR1 SEHNR and CDR2 FQNEAQ (reference sequence). The CDR3 totals 15 residues. J was trimmed by 2 bases and V by 5 bases; bases with no gene match: 6. CDR3 nucleotide sequence: TGTGCCAGCAGCCCTTCGACAGGGGTCACAGATACGCAGTATTTT. This codes for CASSPSTGVTDTQYF.

The chain carries TRBV19 and TRBJ2-5; D is unclear. The ends were cut back, 7 bases at V and 5 bases at J, with 14 bases in the middle. Germline CDR1 is LNHDA and CDR2 is SQIVND (reference sequence). This CDR3 contains 13 residues. CDR3 protein: CASTRSGEETQYF. In DNA form, the CDR3 reads TGTGCCAGTACCCGCTCCGGAGAGGAGACCCAGTACTTC.

The chain employs TRBV10-3 and TRBJ1-1; perhaps TRBD1 as D (5 bases). The CDR3 extends over 14 amino acids. V was pared by 4 bases and J by 3 bases, with 12 bases between. Germline V gene data show CDR1 as ENHRY and CDR2 as SYGVKD. The CDR3 reads CAISGRGGDTEAFF. The CDR3 DNA reads as TGTGCCATCAGTGGGCGGGGCGGGGACACTGAAGCTTTCTTT.

This chain connects TRBV3-1 (or the pseudogene TRBV3-2) to TRBJ2-3; the D gene is possibly TRBD2 (6 bases). Trimming stripped 3 bases from V and 2 bases from J, with 9 bases between. This CDR3 has 14 amino acids. Germline CDR1 and CDR2: LGHDT and YNNKEL (reference sequence). The CDR3 is CASSHTGDTDTQYF. CDR3 DNA: TGTGCCAGCAGCCACACGGGGGACACAGATACGCAGTATTTT.

The gene calls are TRBV4-1 and TRBJ2-5; 7 bases are a match to TRBD2. CDR1 is MGHRA and CDR2 is YSYEKL in the germline V gene. The CDR3 runs 15 residues. J was trimmed by 5 bases and V by 1 base; bases with no gene match: 7. CDR3 in amino acids: CASSQGGSPPETQYF. DNA of the CDR3: TGCGCCAGCAGCCAAGGCGGGAGCCCCCCTGAGACCCAGTACTTC.

This chain connects TRBV5-1 to TRBJ2-7, with D hard to call. The CDR3 is made up of 16 amino acids. V was pared by 6 bases and J by 5 bases, with 24 bases between. Germline V gene lookup returns CDR1 SGHRS and CDR2 YFSETQ. The CDR3 protein is CASTLLEPWIRNEQYV. Written as DNA, the CDR3 is TGCGCCAGCACCTTATTGGAGCCATGGATAAGGAACGAGCAGTACGTC.

This chain uses TRBV19 with TRBJ1-2; maybe TRBD1 (5 bases). V lost 1 base to trimming and J lost 10 bases, with 31 bases between them. CDR3 length equals 19 residues. The germline V gene has CDR1 LNHDA and CDR2 SQIVND (reference sequence). The CDR3 spells CASSIAVGRQGSPLVIYTF. CDR3 nucleotide sequence: TGTGCCAGTAGTATAGCGGTTGGTAGGCAGGGTAGCCCCTTAGTGATCTACACCTTC. Variable domain in full (rest from reference TRBV19 and TRBJ1-2): DGGITQSPKYLFRKEGQNVTLSCEQNLNHDAMYWYRQDPGQGLRLIYYSQIVNDFQKGDIAEGYSVSREKKESFPLTVTSAQKNPTAFYLCASSIAVGRQGSPLVIYTFGSGTRLTVV.

This chain connects TRBV11-3 to TRBJ1-6; 7 nucleotides match TRBD1. V lost 6 bases to trimming and J lost 7 bases; unmatched junction nucleotides: 9. The germline V gene encodes CDR1 SGHNT and CDR2 YENEEA. The CDR3 is 15 residues long. DNA of the CDR3: TGTGCCAGCAGTCCCGAACAGGGGTCGAATTCACCCCTCCACTTT. The encoded protein is CASSPEQGSNSPLHF. The full variable domain, in which reference TRBV11-3 and TRBJ1-6 provide the parts outside the CDR3, is EAGVVQSPRYKIIEKKQPVAFWCNPISGHNTLYWYLQNLGQGPELLIRYENEEAVDDSQLPKDRFSAERLKGVDSTLKIQPAELGDSAVYLCASSPEQGSNSPLHFGNGTRLTVT.

The chain uses TRBV30 and TRBJ1-1, with 7 bases fitting TRBD1. The V gene's germline CDR1 is GTSNPN and CDR2 SVGIG (reference sequence). V shed 5 bases, J shed 5 bases, and the junction held 11 bases outside the gene matches. CDR3 length: 14 amino acids. In DNA, the CDR3 is TGTGCCTGGCAGTCAACTCCGACAGGGACTGAAGCTTTCTTT. This gives the protein CAWQSTPTGTEAFF.

The chain employs TRBV27 and TRBJ2-5; no reliable D call. CDR3 length: 14 amino acids. Germline values: CDR1 MNHEY, CDR2 SMNVEV (reference sequence). Trimming shortened V by 1 base and J by 1 base, and 7 bases separated the two germline ends. The chain's CDR3 is CASSLWPFQETQYF. CDR3 sequence (DNA): TGTGCCAGCAGTTTATGGCCATTCCAAGAGACCCAGTACTTC.

This clone appeared once. The chain is built from TRBV19 and TRBJ2-1; the match to TRBD2 covers 10 bases. The CDR3 extends over 17 amino acids. Trimming removed 1 base from V and 7 bases from J; junction bases left unmatched: 10. Germline V gives CDR1 LNHDA, CDR2 SQIVND (reference sequence). CDR3 protein: CASSIGVGLAARNEQFF. Written as DNA, the CDR3 is TGTGCCAGTAGTATAGGGGTTGGACTAGCGGCTAGGAATGAGCAGTTCTTC.

This clone was detected once. The chain carries TRBV2 and TRBJ1-3, with D hard to call. V lost 11 bases and J lost 8, with 10 bases in between. Per germline, CDR1 SNHLY and CDR2 FYNNEI. The CDR3 extends over 10 amino acids. CDR3 nucleotide sequence: TGTGCCGTCCCGCGGGACACCATATATTTT. It yields the protein CAVPRDTIYF. Combining the CDR3 with reference TRBV2 and TRBJ1-3 gives the whole variable domain EPEVTQTPSHQVTQMGQEVILRCVPISNHLYFYWYRQILGQKVEFLVSFYNNEISEKSEIFDDQFSVERPDGSNFTLKIRSTKLEDSAMYFCAVPRDTIYFGEGSWLTVV.

This chain joins TRBV4-1 and TRBJ2-1; no firm D call. Germline CDR1 reads MGHRA; CDR2 reads YSYEKL. The CDR3 has 15 residues. Trimming pared 1 base from V and 4 bases from J, leaving 11 bases between. The CDR3 protein is CASSQGLAVYNEQFF. The CDR3 DNA sequence: TGCGCCAGCAGCCAAGGGCTGGCGGTATACAATGAGCAGTTCTTC.

The genes are TRBV30 and TRBJ1-6; D not certain. Per germline, CDR1 GTSNPN and CDR2 SVGIG (reference sequence). The CDR3 is made up of 14 amino acids. Trimming left V 3 bases short and J 7 bases short, with 13 bases between. This chain's CDR3 is CAWRVEGGNSPLHF. Written as DNA, the CDR3 is TGTGCCTGGAGGGTGGAGGGTGGGAATTCACCCCTCCACTTT.

J is TRBJ1-2 and V is TRBV3-1 (or the pseudogene TRBV3-2), with 8 nucleotides matching TRBD1. Germline V gene sequence: CDR1 LGHDT, CDR2 YNNKEL (reference sequence). The length of the CDR3 is 15 residues. V lost 2 bases and J lost 4; bases outside the gene matches: 6. CDR3 amino acids: CASSQSDRGGYGYTF. The CDR3 bases are TGTGCCAGCAGCCAATCCGACAGGGGAGGCTATGGCTACACCTTC.

Only one count was recorded for this clone. The chain joins TRBV18 to TRBJ1-4; D remains ambiguous. Germline lookup yields CDR1 KGHSH and CDR2 LQKENI. CDR3 length: 15 residues. V was shortened by 5 bases and J by 0 bases, with 10 bases between the two germline ends. As DNA, the CDR3 is TGTGCCAGCTCAGGACTACGGTCAACTAATGAAAAACTGTTTTTT. Protein: CASSGLRSTNEKLFF.

This clone was counted between two and nine times. The V and J genes are TRBV19 and TRBJ1-1; D not certain. The CDR3 spans 14 residues. CDR1 is LNHDA and CDR2 is SQIVND in the germline V gene (reference sequence). V lost 3 bases and J 7 bases, leaving 15 bases between the germline ends. Here the CDR3 DNA reads TGTGCCAGTAGTATTCGATCGGAGGTAGGTGAAGCTTTCTTT. This sequence encodes CASSIRSEVGEAFF.

The table lists this clone with a count of one. The chain recombines TRBV9 with TRBJ2-1; 12 positions match TRBD2. Germline values: CDR1 SGDLS, CDR2 YYNGEE. V was pared by 0 bases and J by 9 bases, with 4 bases of the junction left unmatched. This CDR3 comprises 15 residues. CDR3 loop: CASSVGLAGVGEQFF. Here the CDR3 DNA reads TGTGCCAGCAGCGTAGGACTAGCGGGAGTGGGTGAGCAGTTCTTC.

V gene TRBV30 combines with J gene TRBJ2-7; possible D gene TRBD1, 6 bases. In germline, CDR1 is GTSNPN, CDR2 SVGIG (reference sequence). The CDR3 is 13 amino acids. Trimming removed 7 bases from V and 4 bases from J, with 17 bases in between. The CDR3 loop is CASSRGPNYEQYV. The CDR3 region has the DNA TGTGCCTCCTCCAGGGGCCCGAATTACGAGCAGTACGTC.